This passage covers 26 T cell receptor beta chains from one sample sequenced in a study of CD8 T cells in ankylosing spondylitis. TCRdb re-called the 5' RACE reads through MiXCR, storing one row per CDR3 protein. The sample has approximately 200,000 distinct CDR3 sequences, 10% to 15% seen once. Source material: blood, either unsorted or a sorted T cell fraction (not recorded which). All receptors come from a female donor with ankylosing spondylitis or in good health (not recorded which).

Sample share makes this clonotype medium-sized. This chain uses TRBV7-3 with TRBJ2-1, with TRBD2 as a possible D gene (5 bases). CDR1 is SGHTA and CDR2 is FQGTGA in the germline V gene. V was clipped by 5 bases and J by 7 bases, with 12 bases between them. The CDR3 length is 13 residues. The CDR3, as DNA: TGTGCCAGCAGCCCGGCCACGGGGAATGAGCAGTTCTTC. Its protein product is CASSPATGNEQFF. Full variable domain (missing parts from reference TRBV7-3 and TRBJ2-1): GAGVSQTPSNKVTEKGKYVELRCDPISGHTALYWYRQSLGQGPEFLIYFQGTGAADDSGLPNDRFFAVRPEGSVSTLKIQRTERGDSAVYLCASSPATGNEQFFGPGTRLTVL.

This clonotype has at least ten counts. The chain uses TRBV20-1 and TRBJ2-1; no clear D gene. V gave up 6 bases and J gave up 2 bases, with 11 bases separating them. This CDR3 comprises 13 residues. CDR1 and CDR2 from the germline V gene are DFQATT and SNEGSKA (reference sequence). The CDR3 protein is CSAMYFAYNEQFF. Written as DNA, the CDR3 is TGCAGTGCCATGTATTTCGCCTACAATGAGCAGTTCTTC.

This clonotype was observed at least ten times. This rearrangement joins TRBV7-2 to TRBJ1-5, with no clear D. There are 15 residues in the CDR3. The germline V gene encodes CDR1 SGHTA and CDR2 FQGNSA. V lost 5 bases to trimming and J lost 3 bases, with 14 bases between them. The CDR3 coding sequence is TGTGCCAGCAGCCCAGGCCACAGTGTCAATCAGCCCCAGCATTTT. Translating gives CASSPGHSVNQPQHF.

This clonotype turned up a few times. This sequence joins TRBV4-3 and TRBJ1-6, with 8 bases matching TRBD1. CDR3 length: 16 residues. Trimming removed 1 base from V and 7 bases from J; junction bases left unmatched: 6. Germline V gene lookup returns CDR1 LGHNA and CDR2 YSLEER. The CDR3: CASSQGWGQENSPLHF. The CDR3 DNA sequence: TGCGCCAGCAGCCAAGGATGGGGACAGGAAAATTCACCCCTCCACTTT.

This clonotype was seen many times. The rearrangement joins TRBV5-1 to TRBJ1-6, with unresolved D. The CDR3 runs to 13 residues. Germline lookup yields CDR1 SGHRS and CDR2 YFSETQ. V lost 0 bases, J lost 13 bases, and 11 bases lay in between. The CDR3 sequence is CASSLEPTTPLHF. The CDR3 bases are TGCGCCAGCAGCTTGGAACCCACGACCCCCCTCCACTTT.

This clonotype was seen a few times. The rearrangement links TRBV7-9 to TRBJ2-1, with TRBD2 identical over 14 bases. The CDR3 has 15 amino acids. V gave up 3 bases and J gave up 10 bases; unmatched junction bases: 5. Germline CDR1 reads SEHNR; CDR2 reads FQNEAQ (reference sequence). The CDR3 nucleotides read TGTGCCAGCAGCTTTGGGACTAGCGGGAGAGACGAGCAGTTCTTC. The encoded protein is CASSFGTSGRDEQFF.

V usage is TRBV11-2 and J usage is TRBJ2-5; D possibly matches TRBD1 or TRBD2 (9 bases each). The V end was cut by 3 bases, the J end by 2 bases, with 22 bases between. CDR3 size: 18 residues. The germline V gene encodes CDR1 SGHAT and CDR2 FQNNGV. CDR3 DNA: TGTGCCAGCAGCTTGGTCCCTAGCGGGACAGGGTATCAAGAGACCCAGTACTTC. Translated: CASSLVPSGTGYQETQYF.

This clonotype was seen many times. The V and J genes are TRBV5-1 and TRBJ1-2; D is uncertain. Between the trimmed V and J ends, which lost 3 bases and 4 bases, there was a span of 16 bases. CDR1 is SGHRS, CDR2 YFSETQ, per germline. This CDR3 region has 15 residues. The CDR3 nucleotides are TGCGCCAGCAGCTCGGACCGAGCTACTCCCTATGGCTACACCTTC. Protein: CASSSDRATPYGYTF. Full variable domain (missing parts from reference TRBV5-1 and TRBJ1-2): KAGVTQTPRYLIKTRGQQVTLSCSPISGHRSVSWYQQTPGQGLQFLFEYFSETQRNKGNFPGRFSGRQFSNSRSEMNVSTLELGDSALYLCASSSDRATPYGYTFGSGTRLTVV.

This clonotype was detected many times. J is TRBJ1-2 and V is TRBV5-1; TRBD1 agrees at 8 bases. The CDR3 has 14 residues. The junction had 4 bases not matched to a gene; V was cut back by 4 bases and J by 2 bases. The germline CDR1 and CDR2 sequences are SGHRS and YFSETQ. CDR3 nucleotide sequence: TGCGCCAGCAGCGTGGACAGGGTGAACTATGGCTACACCTTC. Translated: CASSVDRVNYGYTF.

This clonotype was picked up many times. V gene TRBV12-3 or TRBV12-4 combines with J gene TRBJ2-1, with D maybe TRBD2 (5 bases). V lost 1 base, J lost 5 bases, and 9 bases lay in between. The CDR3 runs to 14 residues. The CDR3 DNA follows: TGTGCCAGCAGTTTAGATCCAGCGGACAATGAGCAGTTCTTC. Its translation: CASSLDPADNEQFF.

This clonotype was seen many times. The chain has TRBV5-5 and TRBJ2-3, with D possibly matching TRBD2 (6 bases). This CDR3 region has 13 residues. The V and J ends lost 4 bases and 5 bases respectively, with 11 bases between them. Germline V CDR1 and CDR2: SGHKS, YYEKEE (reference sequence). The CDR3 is CASSVLAVDTQYF. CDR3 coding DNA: TGTGCCAGCAGCGTATTAGCGGTAGATACGCAGTATTTT. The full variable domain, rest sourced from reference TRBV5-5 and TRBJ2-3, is DAGVTQSPTHLIKTRGQQVTLRCSPISGHKSVSWYQQVLGQGPQFIFQYYEKEERGRGNFPDRFSARQFPNYSSELNVNALLLGDSALYLCASSVLAVDTQYFGPGTRLTVL.

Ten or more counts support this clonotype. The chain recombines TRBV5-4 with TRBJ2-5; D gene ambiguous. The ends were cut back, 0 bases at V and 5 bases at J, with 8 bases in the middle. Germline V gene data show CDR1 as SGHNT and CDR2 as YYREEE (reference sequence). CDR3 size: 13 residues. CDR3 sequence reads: CASSLDPRETQYF. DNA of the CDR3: TGTGCCAGCAGCTTGGATCCGAGGGAGACCCAGTACTTC.

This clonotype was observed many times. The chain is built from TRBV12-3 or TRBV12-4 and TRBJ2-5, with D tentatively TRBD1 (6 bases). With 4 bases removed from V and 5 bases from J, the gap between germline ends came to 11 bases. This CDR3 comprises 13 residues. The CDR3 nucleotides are TGTGCCAGCAGTTGGACAGTTATGGAGACCCAGTACTTC. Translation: CASSWTVMETQYF.

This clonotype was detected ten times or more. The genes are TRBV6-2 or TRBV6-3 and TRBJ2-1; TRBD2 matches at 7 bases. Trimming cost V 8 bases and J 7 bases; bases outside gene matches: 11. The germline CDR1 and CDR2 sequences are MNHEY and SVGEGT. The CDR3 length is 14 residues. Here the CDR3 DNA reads TGTGCCAGCGGATGGGGGGGTTTCGGAAATGAGCAGTTCTTC. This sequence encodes CASGWGGFGNEQFF.

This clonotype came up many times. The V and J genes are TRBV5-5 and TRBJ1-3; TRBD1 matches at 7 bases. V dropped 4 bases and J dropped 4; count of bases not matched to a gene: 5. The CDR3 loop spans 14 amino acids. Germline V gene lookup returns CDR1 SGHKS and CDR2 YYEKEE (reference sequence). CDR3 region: CASSTRTGGNTIYF. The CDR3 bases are TGTGCCAGCAGCACCAGGACAGGAGGAAACACCATATATTTT. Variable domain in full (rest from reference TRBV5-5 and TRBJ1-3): DAGVTQSPTHLIKTRGQQVTLRCSPISGHKSVSWYQQVLGQGPQFIFQYYEKEERGRGNFPDRFSARQFPNYSSELNVNALLLGDSALYLCASSTRTGGNTIYFGEGSWLTVV.

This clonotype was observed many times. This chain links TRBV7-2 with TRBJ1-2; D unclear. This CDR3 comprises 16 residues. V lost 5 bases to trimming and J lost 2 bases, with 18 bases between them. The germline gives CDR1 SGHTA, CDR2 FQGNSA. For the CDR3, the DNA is TGTGCCAGCAGCGTAACTCCTGGTGCGACCAACTATGGCTACACCTTC. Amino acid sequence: CASSVTPGATNYGYTF.

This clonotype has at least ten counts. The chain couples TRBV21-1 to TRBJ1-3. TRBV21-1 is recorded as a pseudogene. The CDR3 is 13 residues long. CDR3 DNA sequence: TGTGCCAGCAGCGCGGCCATCAGAAACACCATATATTTT. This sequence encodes CASSAAIRNTIYF.

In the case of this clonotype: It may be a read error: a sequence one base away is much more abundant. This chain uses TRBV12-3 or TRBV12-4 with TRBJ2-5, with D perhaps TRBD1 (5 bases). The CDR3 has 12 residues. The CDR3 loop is CASTYDSETQHF. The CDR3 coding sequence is TGTGCCAGCACCTACGACAGTGAGACCCAGCACTTC.

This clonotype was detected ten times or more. CDR3 coding DNA: TGTGCCAGCAGTTCCGGCAGTCGTGCGAAAAAACTGTTTTTT. It specifies CASSSGSRAKKLFF. The V call is TRBV12-3 or TRBV12-4, the J call TRBJ1-4; no firm D call. Trimming cost V 4 bases and J 9 bases, with 15 bases left between them. The CDR3 extends over 14 amino acids.

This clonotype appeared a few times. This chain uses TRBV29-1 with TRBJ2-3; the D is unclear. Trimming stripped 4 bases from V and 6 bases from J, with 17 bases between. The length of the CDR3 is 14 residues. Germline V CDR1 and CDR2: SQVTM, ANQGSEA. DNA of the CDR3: TGCAGCGTTGGTCCCCTTGTGGCAGGCGATACGCAGTATTTT. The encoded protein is CSVGPLVAGDTQYF.

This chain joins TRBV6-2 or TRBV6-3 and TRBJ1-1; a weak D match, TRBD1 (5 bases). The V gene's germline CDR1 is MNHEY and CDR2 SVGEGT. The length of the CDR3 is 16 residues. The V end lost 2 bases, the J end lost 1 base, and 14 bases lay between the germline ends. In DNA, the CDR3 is TGTGCCAGCAGTTACATTTCTGGGGGGTCGAACACTGAAGCTTTCTTT. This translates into CASSYISGGSNTEAFF.

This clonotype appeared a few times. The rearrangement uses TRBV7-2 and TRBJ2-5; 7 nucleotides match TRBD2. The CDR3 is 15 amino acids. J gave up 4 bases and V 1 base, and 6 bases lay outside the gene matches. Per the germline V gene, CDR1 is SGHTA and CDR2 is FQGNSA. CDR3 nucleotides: TGTGCCAGCAGCTTAGTATGGGACTACAGAGAGACCCAGTACTTC. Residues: CASSLVWDYRETQYF. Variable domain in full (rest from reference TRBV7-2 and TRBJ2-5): GAGVSQSPSNKVTEKGKDVELRCDPISGHTALYWYRQSLGQGLEFLIYFQGNSAPDKSGLPSDRFSAERTGGSVSTLTIQRTQQEDSAVYLCASSLVWDYRETQYFGPGTRLLVL.

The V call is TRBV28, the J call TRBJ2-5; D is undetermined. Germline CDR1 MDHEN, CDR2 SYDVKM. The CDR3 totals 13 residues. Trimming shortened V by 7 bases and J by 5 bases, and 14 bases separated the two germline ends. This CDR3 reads CASTSRTYETQYF. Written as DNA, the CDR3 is TGTGCCAGCACTTCCCGTACCTATGAGACCCAGTACTTC. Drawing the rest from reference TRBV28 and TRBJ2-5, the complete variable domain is DVKVTQSSRYLVKRTGEKVFLECVQDMDHENMFWYRQDPGLGLRLIYFSYDVKMKEKGDIPEGYSVSREKKERFSLILESASTNQTSMYLCASTSRTYETQYFGPGTRLLVL.

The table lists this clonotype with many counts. CDR3 sequence (DNA): TGTGCCAGCAGCTTAGTAGTCGGACGGCTTAACTATGGCTACACCTTC. Translation: CASSLVVGRLNYGYTF. The J gene is TRBJ1-2, the V gene TRBV7-2; no clear D. The CDR3 has 16 residues. Germline values: CDR1 SGHTA, CDR2 FQGNSA. V shed 1 base and J shed 1 base, with 13 bases lying between them.

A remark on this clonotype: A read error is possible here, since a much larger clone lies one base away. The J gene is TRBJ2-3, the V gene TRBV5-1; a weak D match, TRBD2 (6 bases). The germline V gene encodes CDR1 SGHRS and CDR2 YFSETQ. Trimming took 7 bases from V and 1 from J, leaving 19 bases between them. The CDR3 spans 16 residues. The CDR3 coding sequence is TGCGCCAGCTCCATTATTCCGGGACTTGGCACAGATACGCAGTATTTT. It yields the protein CASSIIPGLGTDTQYF.

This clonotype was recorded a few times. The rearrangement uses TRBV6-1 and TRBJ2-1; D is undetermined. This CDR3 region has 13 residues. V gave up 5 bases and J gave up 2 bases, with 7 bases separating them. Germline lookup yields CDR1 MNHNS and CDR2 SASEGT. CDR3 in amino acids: CASSRWPYNEQFF. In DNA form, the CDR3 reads TGTGCCAGCAGTCGATGGCCCTACAATGAGCAGTTCTTC.